The rows below give T cell receptor beta chains drawn from one sample of a study of cytomegalovirus exposure and HLA in healthy donors. Assay used: immunoSEQ multiplex PCR; TCRdb lists only in-frame clones, some missing. The repertoire has 150,000 to 200,000 clones, roughly 80% of them found once; the top ten carry roughly 1.9%. Sequencing was done on a sample of PBMCs. The receptors originated from a human donor in good health. Both conserved end residues are part of each CDR3. A D gene is named only where the DNA matches it firmly. Size tells how often a clone was seen (once, few, many) or the class of an expanded clone, and some rows leave it out.

d_gene	j_gene	v_gene	abundance	CDR3nt	CDR3aa
-	TRBJ2-5	TRBV2	-	TGTGCCAGCAGTGAATGGGGGGTAGAGACCCAGTACTTC	CASSEWGVETQYF
TRBD1	TRBJ2-7	TRBV2	-	TGTGCCAGCAGTGTGGGACAGGGGGAGACCTACGAGCAGTACTTC	CASSVGQGETYEQYF
-	TRBJ1-4	TRBV2	-	TGTGCCAGCAGTGAATGGGACTTTGAAAAACTGTTTTTT	CASSEWDFEKLFF
-	TRBJ2-6	TRBV4-3	few	TGCGCCAGCAGCCGCAAGAGGGAGACTGGGGCCAACGTCCTGACTTTC	CASSRKRETGANVLTF
TRBD2	TRBJ2-3	TRBV7-2	-	TGTGCCAGCAGCCCTCGTAGCGGGGGGCAAGATACGCAGTATTTT	CASSPRSGGQDTQYF
TRBD2	TRBJ2-3	TRBV10-3	-	TGTGCCATCAGCCCTAGCGGGGGGCCCCCCACAGATACGCAGTATTTT	CAISPSGGPPTDTQYF
TRBD1	TRBJ1-6	TRBV6-5	-	TGTGCCAGCAGTTCGATCCGACAGGGCTATAATTCACCCCTCCACTTT	CASSSIRQGYNSPLHF
TRBD1	TRBJ1-1	TRBV11-3	-	TGTGCCAGCAGCAAATACAGGGGCACTGAAGCTTTCTTT	CASSKYRGTEAFF
TRBD1	TRBJ2-3	TRBV5-4	-	TGTGCCAGCAGCTCGGGCCGGGACAGGGACACAGATACGCAGTATTTT	CASSSGRDRDTDTQYF
TRBD2	TRBJ2-3	TRBV10-1	few	TGCGCCAGCAGTGATCCGCGGGGGGGCCAAGATACGCAGTATTTT	CASSDPRGGQDTQYF
-	TRBJ1-1	TRBV9	-	TGTGCCAGCAGCGCCTGGACAAACACTGAAGCTTTCTTT	CASSAWTNTEAFF
TRBD1	TRBJ2-7	TRBV4-3	-	TGCGCCAGCAGCCAAGATCGACAGGGAACCTACGAGCAGTACTTC	CASSQDRQGTYEQYF
-	TRBJ2-1	TRBV5-1	-	TGCGCCAGCAGCTTGGCCCCAGACAAATACAATGAGCAGTTCTTC	CASSLAPDKYNEQFF
TRBD1	TRBJ2-7	TRBV9	-	TGTGCCAGCAGCGTACTTGGACAGGGGAGCGAACAGTACTTC	CASSVLGQGSEQYF
TRBD1	TRBJ2-3	TRBV12-5	-	TGTGCTAGTGGTTGGGGACAGGGCGAAGATACGCAGTATTTT	CASGWGQGEDTQYF
-	TRBJ1-2	TRBV13	-	TGTGCCAGCAGCCCGGATCGGCGGGTGGTGAAGATTGGTAACTATGGCTACACCTTC	CASSPDRRVVKIGNYGYTF
TRBD2	TRBJ2-3	TRBV5-1	-	TGCGCCAGCAGCCTGGAAGCGGGGGGGCCGAGGACAGATACGCAGTATTTT	CASSLEAGGPRTDTQYF
-	TRBJ1-4	TRBV7-8	few	TGTGCCAGCAGCTTAGGACGGAGGAGGGAAAAACTGTTTTTT	CASSLGRRREKLFF
TRBD2	TRBJ2-7	TRBV11-3	-	TGTGCCAGCAGTCAAATGGGGGGGATCGGGTACGAGCAGTACTTC	CASSQMGGIGYEQYF
-	TRBJ2-2	TRBV4-1	few	TGCGCCAGCAGACAGACACAAAACACCGGGGAGCTGTTTTTT	CASRQTQNTGELFF
-	TRBJ2-5	TRBV19	-	TGTGCCAGTAGTATTCAGGGGGGAGAGACCCAGTACTTC	CASSIQGGETQYF
TRBD2	TRBJ2-7	TRBV7-2	few	TGTGCCAGCAGCTTGAGCGGGGGGGCCGTCTACGAGCAGTACTTC	CASSLSGGAVYEQYF